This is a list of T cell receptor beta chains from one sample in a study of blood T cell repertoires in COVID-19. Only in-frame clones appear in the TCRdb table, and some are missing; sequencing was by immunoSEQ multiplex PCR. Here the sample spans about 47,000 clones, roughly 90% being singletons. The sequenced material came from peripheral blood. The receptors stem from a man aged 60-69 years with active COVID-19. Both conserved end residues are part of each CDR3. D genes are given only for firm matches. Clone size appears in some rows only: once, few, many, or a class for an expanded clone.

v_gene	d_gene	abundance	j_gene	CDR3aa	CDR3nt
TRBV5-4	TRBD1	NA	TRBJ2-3	CASSPAGQGASTDTQYF	TGTGCCAGCAGCCCTGCAGGACAGGGGGCAAGCACAGATACGCAGTATTTT
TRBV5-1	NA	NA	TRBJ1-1	CASCEGGSTEAFF	TGCGCCAGCTGTGAGGGGGGGAGCACTGAAGCTTTCTTT
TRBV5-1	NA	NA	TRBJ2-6	CASSLDRAGANVLTF	TGCGCCAGCAGCTTGGACAGGGCTGGGGCCAACGTCCTGACTTTC
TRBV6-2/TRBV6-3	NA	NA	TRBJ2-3	CASSYFLDTQYF	TGTGCCAGCAGTTACTTCTTGGATACGCAGTATTTT
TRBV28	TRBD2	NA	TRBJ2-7	CASSIGGSGEQYF	TGTGCCAGCAGTATCGGCGGGAGCGGCGAGCAGTACTTC
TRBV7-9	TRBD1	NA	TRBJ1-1	CASSFFGTGAFEAFF	TGTGCCAGCAGCTTCTTCGGGACAGGAGCCTTTGAAGCTTTCTTT
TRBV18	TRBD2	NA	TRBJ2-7	CASSPWREVGDEQYF	TGTGCCAGCTCACCATGGCGGGAGGTCGGCGACGAGCAGTACTTC
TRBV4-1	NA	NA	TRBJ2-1	CASSQDSYNEQFF	TGCGCCAGCAGCCAAGACTCGTACAATGAGCAGTTCTTC
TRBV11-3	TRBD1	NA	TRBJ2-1	CASSLGGQGGSNEQFF	TGTGCCAGCAGCTTAGGTGGACAGGGGGGTAGTAATGAGCAGTTCTTC
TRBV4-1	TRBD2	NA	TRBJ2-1	CASSQGDYFNEQFF	TGCGCCAGCAGCCAAGGGGACTACTTCAATGAGCAGTTCTTC
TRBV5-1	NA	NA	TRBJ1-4	CASSRGNLNEKLFF	TGCGCCAGCTCACGGGGTAACCTTAATGAAAAACTGTTTTTT
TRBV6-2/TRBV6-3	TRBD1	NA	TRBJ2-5	CASSYLQQGEIETQYF	TGTGCCAGCAGTTACCTGCAACAGGGGGAAATAGAGACCCAGTACTTC
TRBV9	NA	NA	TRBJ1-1	CASSAGASNTEAFF	TGTGCCAGCAGCGCAGGGGCGAGTAACACTGAAGCTTTCTTT
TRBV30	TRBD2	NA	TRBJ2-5	CAWSESGSSAETQYF	TGTGCCTGGAGTGAAAGCGGGAGTTCTGCCGAGACCCAGTACTTC
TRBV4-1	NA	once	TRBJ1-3	CASSQGGDGAFSGNTIYF	TGCGCCAGCAGCCAAGGGGGGGACGGAGCCTTCTCTGGAAACACCATATATTTT
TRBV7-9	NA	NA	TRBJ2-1	CASSPGGYNEQFF	TGTGCCAGCAGCCCTGGGGGGTACAATGAGCAGTTCTTC
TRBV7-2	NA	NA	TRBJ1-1	CASSLVGGRTEAFF	TGTGCCAGCAGCTTAGTGGGGGGGAGGACTGAAGCTTTCTTT
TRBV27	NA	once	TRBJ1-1	CASSLDRGSTEAFF	TGTGCCAGCAGTTTGGACCGGGGGTCCACTGAAGCTTTCTTT
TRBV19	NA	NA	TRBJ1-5	CAIRGVQGPQHF	TGTGCCATCCGGGGGGTACAAGGGCCCCAGCATTTT
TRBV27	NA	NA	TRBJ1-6	CASSYDRNNSPLHF	TGTGCCAGCAGTTACGACAGAAATAATTCACCCCTCCACTTT
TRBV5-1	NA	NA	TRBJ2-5	CASSFGTASQTQYF	TGCGCCAGCAGCTTCGGCACAGCCAGTCAGACCCAGTACTTC
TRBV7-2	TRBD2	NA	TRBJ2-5	CASSPGGSGIQETQYF	TGTGCCAGCAGCCCAGGAGGTAGCGGGATCCAAGAGACCCAGTACTTC
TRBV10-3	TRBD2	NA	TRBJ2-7	CATASGDPYEQYF	TGTGCCACGGCTAGCGGAGACCCCTACGAGCAGTACTTC
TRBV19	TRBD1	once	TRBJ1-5	CASSIAGQRMGNQPQHF	TGTGCCAGTAGTATAGCGGGACAGAGGATGGGTAATCAGCCCCAGCATTTT
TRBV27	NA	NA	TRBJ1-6	CASSSRGPNSPLHF	TGTGCCAGCAGCTCCAGGGGCCCTAATTCACCCCTCCACTTT
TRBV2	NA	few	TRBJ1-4	CASSSDDSTNEKLFF	TGTGCCAGCAGTTCCGATGACAGCACTAATGAAAAACTGTTTTTT
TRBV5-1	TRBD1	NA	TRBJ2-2	CASSKGTGNTGELFF	TGCGCCAGCAGCAAAGGGACAGGGAACACCGGGGAGCTGTTTTTT
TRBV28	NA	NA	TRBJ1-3	CASSPPGVGGNTIYF	TGTGCCAGCAGTCCCCCAGGGGTGGGTGGAAACACCATATATTTT
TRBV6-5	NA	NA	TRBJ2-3	CASYGHEADTQYF	TGTGCCAGTTATGGACATGAGGCAGATACGCAGTATTTT
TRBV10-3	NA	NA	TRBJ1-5	CAISVTGSNQPQHF	TGTGCCATCAGTGTCACAGGGAGCAATCAGCCCCAGCATTTT